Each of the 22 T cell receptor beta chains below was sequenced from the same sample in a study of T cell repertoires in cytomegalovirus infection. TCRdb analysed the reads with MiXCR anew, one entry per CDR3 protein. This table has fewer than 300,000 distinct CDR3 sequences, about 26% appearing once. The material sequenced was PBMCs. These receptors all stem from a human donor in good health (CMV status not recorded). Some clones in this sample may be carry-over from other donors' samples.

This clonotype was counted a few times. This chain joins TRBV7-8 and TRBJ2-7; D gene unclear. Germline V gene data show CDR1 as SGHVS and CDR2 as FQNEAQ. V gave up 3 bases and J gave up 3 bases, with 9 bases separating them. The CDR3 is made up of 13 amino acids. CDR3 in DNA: TGTGCCAGCAGCTTGCCGGCTGGCTACGAGCAGTACTTC. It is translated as CASSLPAGYEQYF.

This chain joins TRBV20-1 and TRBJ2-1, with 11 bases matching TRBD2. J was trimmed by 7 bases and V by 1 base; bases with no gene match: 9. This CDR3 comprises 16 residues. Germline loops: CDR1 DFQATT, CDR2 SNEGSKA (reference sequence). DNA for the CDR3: TGCAGTGCTAGAGGGAAGACTAGCGGGGTTTTGAATGAGCAGTTCTTC. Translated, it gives CSARGKTSGVLNEQFF.

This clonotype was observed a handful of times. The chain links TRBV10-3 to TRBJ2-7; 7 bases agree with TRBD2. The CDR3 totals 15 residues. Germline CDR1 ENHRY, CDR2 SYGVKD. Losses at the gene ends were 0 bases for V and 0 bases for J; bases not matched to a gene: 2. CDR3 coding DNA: TGTGCCATCAGTGAGTCAGCGGGGATCTCCTACGAGCAGTACTTC. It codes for CAISESAGISYEQYF.

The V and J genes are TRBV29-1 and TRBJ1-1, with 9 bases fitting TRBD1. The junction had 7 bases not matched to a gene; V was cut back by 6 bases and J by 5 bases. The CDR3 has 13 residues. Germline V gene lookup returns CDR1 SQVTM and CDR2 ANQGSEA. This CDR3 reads CSVNRGPGTEAFF. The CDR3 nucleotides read TGCAGCGTCAACAGGGGGCCAGGGACTGAAGCTTTCTTT.

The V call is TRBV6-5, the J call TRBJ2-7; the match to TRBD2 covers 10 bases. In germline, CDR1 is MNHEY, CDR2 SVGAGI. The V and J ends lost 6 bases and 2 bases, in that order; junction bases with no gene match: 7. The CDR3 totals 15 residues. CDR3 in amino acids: CASSSPGLATYEQYF. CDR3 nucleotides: TGTGCCAGCAGCAGCCCGGGACTAGCGACCTACGAGCAGTACTTC.

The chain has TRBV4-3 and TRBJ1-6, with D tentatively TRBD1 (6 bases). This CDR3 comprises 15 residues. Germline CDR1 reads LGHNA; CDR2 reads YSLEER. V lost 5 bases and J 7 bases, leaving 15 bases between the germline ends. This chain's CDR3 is CASSSRGGGNSPLHF. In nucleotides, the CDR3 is TGCGCCAGCAGCTCGAGGGGCGGGGGCAATTCACCCCTCCACTTT.

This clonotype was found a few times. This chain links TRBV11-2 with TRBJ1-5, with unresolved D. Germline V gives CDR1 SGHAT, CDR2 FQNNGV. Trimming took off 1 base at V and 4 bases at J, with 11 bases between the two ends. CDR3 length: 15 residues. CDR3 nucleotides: TGTGCCAGCAGCTTAGGGCCCCTTCGGAATCAGCCCCAGCATTTT. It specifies CASSLGPLRNQPQHF.

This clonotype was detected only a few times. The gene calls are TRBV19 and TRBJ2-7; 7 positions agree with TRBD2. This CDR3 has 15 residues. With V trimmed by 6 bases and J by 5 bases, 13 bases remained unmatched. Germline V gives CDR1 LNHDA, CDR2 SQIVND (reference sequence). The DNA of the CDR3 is TGTGCCAGTAGGGCCAGTGTCGGCGGGAGTAACGAGCAGTACTTC. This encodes CASRASVGGSNEQYF.

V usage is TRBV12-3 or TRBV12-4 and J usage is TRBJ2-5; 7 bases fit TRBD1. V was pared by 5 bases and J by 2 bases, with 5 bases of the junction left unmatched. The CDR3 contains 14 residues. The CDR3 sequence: CASSPDRYQETQYF. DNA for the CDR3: TGTGCCAGCAGTCCGGACAGGTATCAAGAGACCCAGTACTTC.

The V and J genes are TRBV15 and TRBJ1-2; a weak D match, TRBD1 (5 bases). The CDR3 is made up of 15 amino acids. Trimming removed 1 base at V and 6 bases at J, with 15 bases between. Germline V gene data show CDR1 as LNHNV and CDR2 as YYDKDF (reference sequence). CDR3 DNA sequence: TGTGCCACCAGCAGAGTTGAGGCAGGGAGGAATGGCTACACCTTC. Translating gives CATSRVEAGRNGYTF.

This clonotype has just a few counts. CDR3 DNA: TGTGCCAGCAGCCCTGCTAGCGGCGCCTACGAGCAGTACTTC. Translating gives CASSPASGAYEQYF. The chain is built from TRBV5-6 and TRBJ2-7, with 7 bases that match TRBD2. This CDR3 comprises 14 residues. CDR1 is SGHDT, CDR2 YYEEEE, per germline. The trim removed 4 bases at V and 2 bases at J, leaving 6 bases unmatched.

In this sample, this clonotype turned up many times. The CDR3 DNA is TGTGCCAGCAGCTTAGGGGCGACTAGCGGGAGTTACGAGCAGTACTTC. Its translation is CASSLGATSGSYEQYF. The chain combines TRBV11-2 with TRBJ2-7; 12 positions match TRBD2. Trimming removed 1 base from V and 4 bases from J; junction bases left unmatched: 5. CDR3 length equals 16 residues. CDR1 is SGHAT, CDR2 FQNNGV, per germline.

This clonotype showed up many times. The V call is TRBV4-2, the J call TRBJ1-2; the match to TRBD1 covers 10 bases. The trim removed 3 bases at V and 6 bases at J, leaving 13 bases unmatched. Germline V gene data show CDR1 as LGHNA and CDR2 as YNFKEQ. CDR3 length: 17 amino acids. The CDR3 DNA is TGTGCCAGCAGCCATGGTCCCGGGACAGGGGAGCCCAATGGCTACACCTTC. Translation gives CASSHGPGTGEPNGYTF.

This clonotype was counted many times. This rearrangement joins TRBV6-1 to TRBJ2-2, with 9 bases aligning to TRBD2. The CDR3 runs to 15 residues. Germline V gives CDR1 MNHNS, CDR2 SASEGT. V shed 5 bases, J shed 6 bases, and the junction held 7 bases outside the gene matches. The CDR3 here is CASSRREGFPGELFF. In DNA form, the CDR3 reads TGTGCCAGCAGTCGGCGGGAGGGATTCCCCGGGGAGCTGTTTTTT.

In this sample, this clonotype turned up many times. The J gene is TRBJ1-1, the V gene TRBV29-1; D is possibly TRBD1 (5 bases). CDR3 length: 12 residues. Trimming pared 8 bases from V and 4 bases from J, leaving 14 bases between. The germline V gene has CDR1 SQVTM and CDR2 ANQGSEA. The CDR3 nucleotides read TGCAGCACCAAATCTGGGGCCACTGAAGCTTTCTTT. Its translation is CSTKSGATEAFF.

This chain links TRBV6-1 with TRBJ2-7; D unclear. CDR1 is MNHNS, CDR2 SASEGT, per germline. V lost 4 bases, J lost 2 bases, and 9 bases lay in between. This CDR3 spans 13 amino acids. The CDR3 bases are TGTGCCAGCAGTGGGACGGCAACCTACGAGCAGTACTTC. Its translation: CASSGTATYEQYF.

This chain's CDR3 is CASSVGQYNEQFF. The CDR3 DNA follows: TGCGCCAGCAGCGTGGGACAGTACAATGAGCAGTTCTTC. The chain is built from TRBV10-1 and TRBJ2-1, with 7 bases fitting TRBD1. Germline V gene sequence: CDR1 WNHNN, CDR2 SYGVQD (reference sequence). Trimming removed 6 bases from V and 4 bases from J; junction bases left unmatched: 3. The CDR3 runs to 13 residues.

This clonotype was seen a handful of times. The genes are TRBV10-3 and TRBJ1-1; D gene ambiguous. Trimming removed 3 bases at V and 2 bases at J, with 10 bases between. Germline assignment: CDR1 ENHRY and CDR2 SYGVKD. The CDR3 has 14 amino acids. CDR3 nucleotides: TGTGCCATCAGTGAATGGCAGGCCAACACTGAAGCTTTCTTT. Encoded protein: CAISEWQANTEAFF.

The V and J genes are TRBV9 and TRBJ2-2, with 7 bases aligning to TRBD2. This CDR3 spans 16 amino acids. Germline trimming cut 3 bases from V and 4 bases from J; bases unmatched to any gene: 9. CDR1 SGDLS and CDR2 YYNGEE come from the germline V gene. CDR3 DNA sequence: TGTGCCAGCAGCGCCAGACGGCGGGGGAGCACCGGGGAGCTGTTTTTT. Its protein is CASSARRRGSTGELFF.

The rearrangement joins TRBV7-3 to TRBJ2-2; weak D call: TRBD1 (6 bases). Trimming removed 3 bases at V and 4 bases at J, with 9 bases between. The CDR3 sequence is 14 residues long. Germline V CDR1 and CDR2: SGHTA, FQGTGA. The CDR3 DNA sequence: TGTGCCAGCAGCTTGCAGGGGTTCACCGGGGAGCTGTTTTTT. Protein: CASSLQGFTGELFF.

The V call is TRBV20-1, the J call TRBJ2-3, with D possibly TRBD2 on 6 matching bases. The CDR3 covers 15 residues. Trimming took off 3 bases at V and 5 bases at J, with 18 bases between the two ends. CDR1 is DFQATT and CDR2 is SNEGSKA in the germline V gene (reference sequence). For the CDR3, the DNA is TGCAGTGCTAGTGGCGGTCGGGAGACCAGAGATACGCAGTATTTT. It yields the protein CSASGGRETRDTQYF.

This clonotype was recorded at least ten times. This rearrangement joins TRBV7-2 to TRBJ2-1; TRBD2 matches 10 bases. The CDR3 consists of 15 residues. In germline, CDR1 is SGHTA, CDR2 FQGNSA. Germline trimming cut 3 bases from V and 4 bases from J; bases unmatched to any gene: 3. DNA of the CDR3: TGTGCCAGCAGCTTGGCTAGCGGGAGATACAATGAGCAGTTCTTC. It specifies CASSLASGRYNEQFF.